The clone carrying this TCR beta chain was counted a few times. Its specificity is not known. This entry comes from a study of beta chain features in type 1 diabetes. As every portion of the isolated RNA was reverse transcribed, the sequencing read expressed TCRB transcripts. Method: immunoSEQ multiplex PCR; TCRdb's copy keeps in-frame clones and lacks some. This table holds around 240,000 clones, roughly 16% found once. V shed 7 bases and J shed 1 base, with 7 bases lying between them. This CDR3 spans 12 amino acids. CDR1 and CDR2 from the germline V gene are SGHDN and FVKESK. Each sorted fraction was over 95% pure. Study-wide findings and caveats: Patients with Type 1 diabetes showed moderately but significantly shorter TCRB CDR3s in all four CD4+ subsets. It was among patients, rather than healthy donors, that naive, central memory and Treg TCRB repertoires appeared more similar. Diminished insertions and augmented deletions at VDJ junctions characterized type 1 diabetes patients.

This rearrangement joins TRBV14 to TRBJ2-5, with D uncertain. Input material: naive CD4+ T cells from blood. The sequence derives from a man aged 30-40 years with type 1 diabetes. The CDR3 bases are TGTGCCAGCAAGGTTGGCCAAGAGACCCAGTACTTC. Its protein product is CASKVGQETQYF.